This entry lists 27 T cell receptor beta chains sequenced from one sample in a study of cytomegalovirus exposure and HLA in healthy donors. Use of 60 Vbeta and 13 Jbeta primers characterized the PCR. TCRdb's copy holds only in-frame clones and misses some; the assay was immunoSEQ multiplex PCR. The sample consists of about 97,000 clones, around 85% of them appearing once. Sequenced input: PBMCs. These receptors originate from a middle-aged man in good health and CMV-seropositive.

The CDR3: CASSRYHQGGDALLSAQAFF. CDR3 coding DNA: TGTGCCAGCTCGCGCTACCATCAGGGGGGCGATGCGCTACTCTCTGCCCAAGCTTTCTTT. J is TRBJ1-1 and V is TRBV18; the match to TRBD1 covers 7 bases. Trimming cost V 6 bases and J 9 bases; bases outside gene matches: 31. The CDR3 loop spans 20 amino acids. The germline gives CDR1 KGHSH, CDR2 LQKENI.

The chain couples TRBV2 to TRBJ2-5; no clear D gene. The CDR3 extends over 11 amino acids. Germline V gene lookup returns CDR1 SNHLY and CDR2 FYNNEI. Deletions cut 6 bases from V and 0 bases from J, with 2 bases between. The CDR3 here is CASSYQETQYF. The CDR3 region has the DNA TGTGCCAGCAGCTACCAAGAGACCCAGTACTTC.

The V gene is TRBV7-3, the J gene TRBJ1-1; D perhaps matches TRBD1 (5 bases). The CDR3 extends over 14 amino acids. In germline, CDR1 is SGHTA, CDR2 FQGTGA. V was pared by 6 bases and J by 4 bases, with 15 bases between. CDR3 amino acids: CASSTGGIFTEAFF. CDR3 DNA sequence: TGTGCCAGCAGTACGGGGGGGATCTTCACTGAAGCTTTCTTT.

The V gene is TRBV11-3, the J gene TRBJ2-3; no reliable D call. Germline loops: CDR1 SGHNT, CDR2 YENEEA. The CDR3 runs 14 residues. V was cut by 0 bases and J by 4 bases, with 8 bases left in between. The CDR3 sequence: CASSLDRVSDTQYF. The CDR3, as DNA: TGTGCCAGCAGCTTAGATAGAGTTTCAGATACGCAGTATTTT.

The chain recombines TRBV7-9 with TRBJ1-1, with D maybe TRBD1 (6 bases). CDR1 SEHNR and CDR2 FQNEAQ come from the germline V gene (reference sequence). The CDR3 totals 15 residues. V shed 2 bases and J shed 1 base, with 11 bases lying between them. The CDR3 region is CASSLRPRGNTEAFF. CDR3 DNA sequence: TGTGCCAGCAGCTTACGTCCCAGGGGGAACACTGAAGCTTTCTTT.

The chain recombines TRBV4-2 with TRBJ1-1; a possible D gene is TRBD1 (5 bases). In germline, CDR1 is LGHNA, CDR2 YNFKEQ. V gave up 0 bases and J gave up 8 bases, with 13 bases separating them. This CDR3 has 14 amino acids. CDR3 loop: CASSQESLQGEAFF. CDR3 bases: TGTGCCAGCAGCCAAGAGAGCCTCCAGGGAGAAGCTTTCTTT.

J is TRBJ2-7 and V is TRBV11-2; 15 nucleotides line up with TRBD2. After removal of 3 bases from V and 7 bases from J, the junction contained 13 bases not matched to a gene. The CDR3 is made up of 18 amino acids. The germline V gene encodes CDR1 SGHAT and CDR2 FQNNGV. The CDR3 region is CASSFWTSGRVTLEEQYF. DNA for the CDR3: TGTGCCAGCAGCTTTTGGACTAGCGGGAGGGTTACATTGGAGGAGCAGTACTTC.

The rearrangement uses TRBV23-1 and TRBJ2-7, with 11 bases lining up with TRBD2. TRBV23-1 is an ORF for which the function is uncertain. The CDR3 is 23 amino acids. J lost 0 bases, V lost 2 bases, and 24 bases had no gene match. CDR3 amino acids: CASSQGRRGKLAGEIGSSYEQYF. DNA for the CDR3: TGCGCCAGCAGTCAAGGTCGAAGAGGAAAACTAGCGGGAGAAATAGGGAGCTCCTACGAGCAGTACTTC.

The rearrangement uses TRBV11-2 and TRBJ2-3; TRBD2 matches 9 bases. The CDR3 contains 17 residues. Per germline, CDR1 SGHAT and CDR2 FQNNGV. The junction had 13 bases not matched to a gene; V was cut back by 4 bases and J by 5 bases. The CDR3 sequence is CASSSYEGLATRDTQYF. The CDR3 region has the DNA TGTGCCAGCAGCTCCTATGAAGGACTAGCGACCAGAGATACGCAGTATTTT.

In regard to this clone: Other nucleotide sequences in the sample specify the same CDR3. This chain uses TRBV5-4 with TRBJ2-7, with D hard to call. The CDR3 is made up of 11 amino acids. From germline, CDR1 is SGHNT and CDR2 YYREEE (reference sequence). V lost 0 bases to trimming and J lost 7 bases, with 5 bases between them. The CDR3 reads CASSLAGEQYF. As DNA, the CDR3 is TGTGCCAGCAGCTTGGCCGGGGAGCAGTACTTC. Based on the CDR3 plus reference TRBV5-4 and TRBJ2-7, the full variable domain is ETGVTQSPTHLIKTRGQQVTLRCSSQSGHNTVSWYQQALGQGPQFIFQYYREEENGRGNFPPRFSGLQFPNYSSELNVNALELDDSALYLCASSLAGEQYFGPGTRLTVT.

The chain employs TRBV5-1 and TRBJ2-7; TRBD2 matches 11 bases. The CDR3 sequence is 14 residues long. Germline trimming cut 4 bases from V and 6 bases from J; bases unmatched to any gene: 6. Germline values: CDR1 SGHRS, CDR2 YFSETQ. This CDR3 reads CASSTGTSGSEQYF. The CDR3 DNA is TGCGCCAGCAGCACCGGGACTAGCGGAAGCGAGCAGTACTTC.

This chain joins TRBV5-8 and TRBJ1-2; the D is unclear. The CDR3 loop spans 13 amino acids. V lost 3 bases, J lost 8 bases, and 14 bases lay in between. Germline CDR1 reads SGHTS; CDR2 reads YDEGEE. CDR3 region: CASSSDRSGGYTF. The CDR3, as DNA: TGTGCCAGCAGCTCAGACCGGTCGGGAGGCTACACCTTC. The full variable domain, with the rest looked up from reference TRBV5-8 and TRBJ1-2, is EAGVTQSPTHLIKTRGQQATLRCSPISGHTSVYWYQQALGLGLQFLLWYDEGEERNRGNFPPRFSGRQFPNYSSELNVNALELEDSALYLCASSSDRSGGYTFGSGTRLTVV.

The rearrangement uses TRBV28 and TRBJ1-5; 7 bases match TRBD1. Germline V lookup: CDR1 MDHEN, CDR2 SYDVKM. There are 16 residues in the CDR3. After removal of 4 bases from V and 2 bases from J, the junction contained 8 bases not matched to a gene. CDR3 region: CASSWAGGRGNQPQHF. The CDR3 coding sequence is TGTGCCAGCAGTTGGGCAGGGGGTAGGGGCAATCAGCCCCAGCATTTT.

The chain couples TRBV7-9 to TRBJ2-1; 12 bases are a match to TRBD2. J gave up 8 bases and V 2 bases, and 10 bases lay outside the gene matches. The germline CDR1 and CDR2 sequences are SEHNR and FQNEAQ (reference sequence). The CDR3 is made up of 17 amino acids. This chain's CDR3 is CASSLSLAGGLGDEQFF. CDR3 DNA sequence: TGTGCCAGCAGCTTAAGCCTAGCGGGGGGGCTGGGGGATGAGCAGTTCTTC.

The CDR3 region is CASSTGEQYF. The CDR3 DNA sequence: TGTGCCAGCAGCACCGGCGAGCAGTACTTC. The chain recombines TRBV11-2 with TRBJ2-7; D is uncertain. V lost 5 bases to trimming and J lost 6 bases, with 5 bases between them. Germline V CDR1 and CDR2: SGHAT, FQNNGV. This CDR3 comprises 10 residues.

This sequence joins TRBV19 and TRBJ2-3, with 7 positions matching TRBD1. V dropped 1 base and J dropped 5; count of bases not matched to a gene: 6. This CDR3 spans 15 amino acids. Per germline, CDR1 LNHDA and CDR2 SQIVND (reference sequence). This CDR3 reads CASSIVRQGVDTQYF. The CDR3 coding sequence is TGTGCCAGTAGTATAGTCAGACAGGGAGTAGATACGCAGTATTTT.

This clone was seen a single time. The V gene is TRBV4-1, the J gene TRBJ1-2, with D tentatively TRBD1 (6 bases). V was pared by 0 bases and J by 5 bases, with 10 bases between. This CDR3 spans 14 amino acids. CDR1 and CDR2 (germline): MGHRA, YSYEKL. The CDR3, as DNA: TGCGCCAGCAGCCAAGAACAGGGAGGGTATGGCTACACCTTC. It yields the protein CASSQEQGGYGYTF.

V gene TRBV11-3 combines with J gene TRBJ2-1, with D possibly TRBD1 on 6 matching bases. CDR3 size: 13 residues. Germline-derived CDR1 and CDR2 are SGHNT and YENEEA. Trimming cost V 2 bases and J 6 bases, with 8 bases left between them. CDR3 amino acids: CASSLSGANEQFF. The CDR3 bases are TGTGCCAGCAGCTTATCAGGGGCCAATGAGCAGTTCTTC.

The rearrangement uses TRBV5-1 and TRBJ2-3, with 8 bases aligning to TRBD1. CDR1 and CDR2 (germline): SGHRS, YFSETQ. The CDR3 consists of 15 residues. With V trimmed by 7 bases and J by 0 bases, 7 bases remained unmatched. The CDR3 is CASGPGQGSTDTQYF. The CDR3 DNA is TGCGCCAGCGGCCCAGGACAGGGTAGCACAGATACGCAGTATTTT.

The genes are TRBV2 and TRBJ1-2; D gene uncertain. The V gene's germline CDR1 is SNHLY and CDR2 FYNNEI. The CDR3 covers 11 residues. Trimming cost V 7 bases and J 5 bases, with 8 bases left between them. This CDR3 is CASIPEYGYTF. CDR3 bases: TGTGCCAGCATTCCCGAGTATGGCTACACCTTC. Looking up the rest from reference TRBV2 and TRBJ1-2 gives the full variable domain: EPEVTQTPSHQVTQMGQEVILRCVPISNHLYFYWYRQILGQKVEFLVSFYNNEISEKSEIFDDQFSVERPDGSNFTLKIRSTKLEDSAMYFCASIPEYGYTFGSGTRLTVV.

V and J are TRBV5-4 and TRBJ2-6, with a weak D call TRBD2 (6 bases). CDR3 length: 16 amino acids. V was trimmed by 0 bases and J by 0 bases, leaving 7 bases between them. Germline-derived CDR1 and CDR2 are SGHNT and YYREEE (reference sequence). The CDR3, as DNA: TGTGCCAGCAGCTTGGGGGGGGTCTCTGGGGCCAACGTCCTGACTTTC. Residues: CASSLGGVSGANVLTF.

The CDR3 protein is CASSSGQHTDTQYF. CDR3 DNA sequence: TGCGCCAGCAGCTCAGGACAGCACACAGATACGCAGTATTTT. This chain links TRBV5-1 with TRBJ2-3; maybe TRBD1 (6 bases). The length of the CDR3 is 14 residues. Germline CDR1 SGHRS, CDR2 YFSETQ. The V end lost 3 bases, the J end lost 2 bases, and 10 bases lay between the germline ends.

The chain recombines TRBV4-1 with TRBJ2-7; 9 nucleotides align to TRBD2. CDR1 is MGHRA, CDR2 YSYEKL, per germline. The CDR3 consists of 15 residues. V gave up 2 bases and J gave up 3 bases; unmatched junction bases: 5. The CDR3 protein is CASSQTGTSIYEQYF. DNA for the CDR3: TGCGCCAGCAGCCAAACCGGGACTAGCATCTACGAGCAGTACTTC.

This clone is a singleton in its sample. The chain is built from TRBV19 and TRBJ1-2; 10 nucleotides line up with TRBD1. The ends lost 3 bases at V and 8 bases at J; junction bases unmatched: 9. Germline V lookup: CDR1 LNHDA, CDR2 SQIVND (reference sequence). There are 15 residues in the CDR3. The CDR3 sequence: CASSMQTGGGSGYTF. CDR3 nucleotides: TGTGCCAGTAGTATGCAGACAGGGGGCGGAAGCGGCTACACCTTC.

The chain combines TRBV18 with TRBJ2-7, with D perhaps matching TRBD2 (6 bases). CDR3 size: 14 residues. V lost 3 bases and J lost 4, with 13 bases in between. Germline V CDR1 and CDR2: KGHSH, LQKENI. The CDR3 spells CASSPPTSSYEQYF. The CDR3 coding sequence is TGTGCCAGCTCACCCCCGACTAGTTCTTACGAGCAGTACTTC.

The rearrangement joins TRBV28 to TRBJ2-1; a possible D gene is TRBD2 (6 bases). This CDR3 spans 12 amino acids. Per the germline V gene, CDR1 is MDHEN and CDR2 is SYDVKM. V shed 7 bases and J shed 6 bases, with 10 bases lying between them. For the CDR3, the DNA is TGTGCCAGCACCGGGACTCTCAATGAGCAGTTCTTC. Translation: CASTGTLNEQFF.

The chain combines TRBV6-5 with TRBJ2-2; D unresolved. This CDR3 contains 13 residues. The ends were cut back, 11 bases at V and 3 bases at J, with 13 bases in the middle. Germline loops: CDR1 MNHEY, CDR2 SVGAGI. The CDR3 loop is CASSHGDTGELFF. CDR3 in DNA: TGTGCCTCCTCGCACGGAGACACCGGGGAGCTGTTTTTT.